The 28 T cell receptor beta chains given below trace back to one sample, sequenced in a study of cytomegalovirus exposure and HLA in healthy donors. Use of 60 Vbeta and 13 Jbeta primers characterized the PCR. The data were produced by immunoSEQ multiplex PCR, yet TCRdb's version contains in-frame clones alone and is incomplete. The sample lists some 140,000 clones; 80% to 85% were seen once. Sequenced material: PBMCs. The receptors here all came from a male donor in good health and CMV-seropositive.

V is TRBV5-6 and J is TRBJ2-3, with 11 bases lining up with TRBD1. This CDR3 has 15 amino acids. CDR1 is SGHDT, CDR2 YYEEEE, per germline. Trimming took 3 bases from V and 2 from J; bases not matched to a gene: 2. Here the CDR3 DNA reads TGTGCCAGCAGCTACGGACAGGGGGCCACAGATACGCAGTATTTT. It yields the protein CASSYGQGATDTQYF.

The chain couples TRBV28 to TRBJ2-3; TRBD2 agrees at 11 bases. The ends lost 6 bases at V and 5 bases at J; junction bases unmatched: 13. This CDR3 spans 17 amino acids. The germline gives CDR1 MDHEN, CDR2 SYDVKM. In DNA, the CDR3 is TGTGCCAGCAGGACCACGTCCGGGCTAGCGGGAGGAGATACGCAGTATTTT. It encodes CASRTTSGLAGGDTQYF. Full variable domain (missing parts from reference TRBV28 and TRBJ2-3): DVKVTQSSRYLVKRTGEKVFLECVQDMDHENMFWYRQDPGLGLRLIYFSYDVKMKEKGDIPEGYSVSREKKERFSLILESASTNQTSMYLCASRTTSGLAGGDTQYFGPGTRLTVL.

The table lists this clone with a few counts. This chain connects TRBV19 to TRBJ2-3; possible D gene TRBD2, 6 bases. The CDR3 sequence is 16 residues long. The germline V gene has CDR1 LNHDA and CDR2 SQIVND (reference sequence). V was cut by 5 bases and J by 2 bases, with 17 bases left in between. The CDR3 loop is CASSVRRDFATDTQYF. Written as DNA, the CDR3 is TGTGCCAGTAGTGTCCGCCGGGACTTCGCCACAGATACGCAGTATTTT.

This clone was detected only a few times. This chain links TRBV7-9 with TRBJ2-3; 7 nucleotides match TRBD2. The CDR3 is 14 residues long. Looked up from germline, CDR1 is SEHNR and CDR2 is FQNEAQ (reference sequence). J lost 6 bases, V lost 5 bases, and 8 bases had no gene match. Here the CDR3 DNA reads TGTGCCAGCAGCCCCGACCTGGGGGGGGATACGCAGTATTTT. The encoded protein is CASSPDLGGDTQYF.

About this clone: Other DNA sequences within the sample encode an identical CDR3. The J gene is TRBJ2-6, the V gene TRBV11-2; D remains unclear. The ends were cut back, 3 bases at V and 0 bases at J, with 9 bases in the middle. The CDR3 length is 16 residues. Per the germline V gene, CDR1 is SGHAT and CDR2 is FQNNGV. The CDR3 region has the DNA TGTGCCAGCAGCTTGGAGTTATTCTCTGGGGCCAACGTCCTGACTTTC. Amino acids: CASSLELFSGANVLTF.

The table lists this clone with a count of one. CDR3 bases: TGCGCCAGCAGCCAACAGGTACGATACGAGCAGTACTTC. This translates into CASSQQVRYEQYF. This chain links TRBV4-1 with TRBJ2-7; D gene uncertain. This CDR3 comprises 13 residues. The germline V and J ends were trimmed by 2 bases and 4 bases, with 9 bases remaining between them. Germline CDR1 and CDR2: MGHRA and YSYEKL.

The chain joins TRBV2 to TRBJ1-5, with a possible D match to TRBD1 (6 bases). The V end was cut by 7 bases, the J end by 6 bases, with 16 bases between. This CDR3 has 14 amino acids. Per the germline V gene, CDR1 is SNHLY and CDR2 is FYNNEI. The CDR3: CASKEGGESQPQHF. The CDR3 nucleotides read TGTGCCAGCAAAGAAGGGGGGGAATCTCAGCCCCAGCATTTT.

This clone was recorded a few times. The V gene is TRBV7-9, the J gene TRBJ2-7; 8 bases align to TRBD1. This CDR3 comprises 16 residues. After removal of 2 bases from V and 5 bases from J, the junction contained 11 bases not matched to a gene. Germline-derived CDR1 and CDR2 are SEHNR and FQNEAQ (reference sequence). The CDR3 here is CASSLSGQGLSHEQYF. The DNA for the CDR3 is TGTGCCAGCAGCTTATCAGGACAGGGTTTATCCCACGAGCAGTACTTC. Full variable domain (missing parts from reference TRBV7-9 and TRBJ2-7): DTGVSQNPRHKITKRGQNVTFRCDPISEHNRLYWYRQTLGQGPEFLTYFQNEAQLEKSRLLSDRFSAERPKGSFSTLEIQRTEQGDSAMYLCASSLSGQGLSHEQYFGPGTRLTVT.

V and J are TRBV11-3 and TRBJ2-5; D is ambiguous. Germline CDR1 and CDR2: SGHNT and YENEEA. The CDR3 covers 12 residues. Between the trimmed V and J ends, which lost 0 bases and 5 bases, there was a span of 4 bases. The CDR3 protein is CASSLDQETQYF. DNA for the CDR3: TGTGCCAGCAGCTTAGATCAGGAGACCCAGTACTTC. The full variable domain, with the rest looked up from reference TRBV11-3 and TRBJ2-5, is EAGVVQSPRYKIIEKKQPVAFWCNPISGHNTLYWYLQNLGQGPELLIRYENEEAVDDSQLPKDRFSAERLKGVDSTLKIQPAELGDSAVYLCASSLDQETQYFGPGTRLLVL.

The chain links TRBV20-1 to TRBJ2-7; a possible D gene is TRBD1 (5 bases). This CDR3 contains 11 residues. Germline V gene lookup returns CDR1 DFQATT and CDR2 SNEGSKA (reference sequence). The germline V and J ends were trimmed by 5 bases and 4 bases, with 9 bases remaining between them. The CDR3 reads CSAVRGYEQYF. Here the CDR3 DNA reads TGCAGTGCTGTTAGGGGTTACGAGCAGTACTTC.

The V and J genes are TRBV28 and TRBJ2-6, with 8 nucleotides matching TRBD2. This CDR3 region has 19 residues. V gave up 5 bases and J gave up 1 base; unmatched junction bases: 13. The germline V gene encodes CDR1 MDHEN and CDR2 SYDVKM. CDR3: CASSPGGVPLGSGANVLTF. The DNA for the CDR3 is TGTGCCAGCAGTCCCGGGGGGGTACCCCTAGGTTCTGGGGCCAACGTCCTGACTTTC. The full variable domain, rest sourced from reference TRBV28 and TRBJ2-6, is DVKVTQSSRYLVKRTGEKVFLECVQDMDHENMFWYRQDPGLGLRLIYFSYDVKMKEKGDIPEGYSVSREKKERFSLILESASTNQTSMYLCASSPGGVPLGSGANVLTFGAGSRLTVL.

The gene calls are TRBV13 and TRBJ2-5; no definite D call. This CDR3 has 16 residues. Per germline, CDR1 PRHDT and CDR2 FYEKMQ (reference sequence). Trimming removed 2 bases from V and 1 base from J, with 14 bases in between. CDR3 sequence: CASSLMRQEIQETQYF. The CDR3 bases are TGTGCCAGCAGCTTAATGCGGCAAGAAATCCAAGAGACCCAGTACTTC. Together with reference TRBV13 and TRBJ2-5, the CDR3 gives the full variable domain: AAGVIQSPRHLIKEKRETATLKCYPIPRHDTVYWYQQGPGQDPQFLISFYEKMQSDKGSIPDRFSAQQFSDYHSELNMSSLELGDSALYFCASSLMRQEIQETQYFGPGTRLLVL.

This rearrangement joins TRBV29-1 to TRBJ2-3; D gene uncertain. This CDR3 comprises 13 residues. The V end lost 5 bases, the J end lost 4 bases, and 13 bases lay between the germline ends. Germline V gene data show CDR1 as SQVTM and CDR2 as ANQGSEA. Here the CDR3 DNA reads TGCAGCGTTCAAGTCGCCCGGGCAGATACGCAGTATTTT. Translated: CSVQVARADTQYF.

The rearrangement joins TRBV9 to TRBJ1-4, with 8 bases fitting TRBD1. There are 14 residues in the CDR3. Germline lookup yields CDR1 SGDLS and CDR2 YYNGEE. The V gene end was trimmed by 3 bases and the J gene end by 3 bases; junction bases not matched to a gene: 1. The CDR3 DNA reads as TGTGCCAGCAGCGCGGGACAGGCTAATGAAAAACTGTTTTTT. The encoded protein is CASSAGQANEKLFF. Full variable domain (remainder filled in from reference TRBV9 and TRBJ1-4): DSGVTQTPKHLITATGQRVTLRCSPRSGDLSVYWYQQSLDQGLQFLIQYYNGEERAKGNILERFSAQQFPDLHSELNLSSLELGDSALYFCASSAGQANEKLFFGSGTQLSVL.

The chain has TRBV5-6 and TRBJ2-3; 11 nucleotides line up with TRBD2. The CDR3 is 15 residues long. The germline V gene has CDR1 SGHDT and CDR2 YYEEEE. The V gene end was trimmed by 5 bases and the J gene end by 4 bases; junction bases not matched to a gene: 6. The chain's CDR3 is CASRTSGSLSDTQYF. CDR3 sequence (DNA): TGTGCCAGCAGAACTAGCGGGAGTTTATCAGATACGCAGTATTTT.

This chain joins TRBV6-6 and TRBJ2-1, with D unresolved. Germline CDR1 MNHNY, CDR2 SVGAGI (reference sequence). The CDR3 has 12 amino acids. Trimming removed 0 bases at V and 10 bases at J, with 7 bases between. The CDR3 sequence: CASSYSSAEQFF. Written as DNA, the CDR3 is TGTGCCAGCAGTTACTCTAGTGCGGAGCAGTTCTTC.

This chain joins TRBV7-8 and TRBJ2-7; TRBD2 is a possible D gene (6 bases). Per germline, CDR1 SGHVS and CDR2 FQNEAQ. With 4 bases removed from V and 3 bases from J, the gap between germline ends came to 10 bases. The CDR3 loop spans 13 amino acids. The DNA of the CDR3 is TGTGCCAGCAGCTGGAGCGGGCTCTACGAGCAGTACTTC. This sequence encodes CASSWSGLYEQYF.

The chain has TRBV15 and TRBJ2-3; 7 bases agree with TRBD1. Looked up from germline, CDR1 is LNHNV and CDR2 is YYDKDF (reference sequence). The CDR3 runs 15 residues. V trimming: 7 bases; J trimming: 0 bases; junction bases outside the gene matches: 7. This CDR3 reads CATTIDRVSTDTQYF. DNA for the CDR3: TGTGCCACCACCATAGACAGGGTTAGCACAGATACGCAGTATTTT. Based on the CDR3 plus reference TRBV15 and TRBJ2-3, the full variable domain is DAMVIQNPRYQVTQFGKPVTLSCSQTLNHNVMYWYQQKSSQAPKLLFHYYDKDFNNEADTPDNFQSRRPNTSFCFLDIRSPGLGDTAMYLCATTIDRVSTDTQYFGPGTRLTVL.

CDR3 amino acids: CASSLVGSGNYYEQYF. CDR3 DNA: TGTGCCAGCAGCTTAGTCGGTAGCGGGAATTACTACGAGCAGTACTTC. The chain carries TRBV7-2 and TRBJ2-7; 8 bases are shared with TRBD2. V was clipped by 1 base and J by 3 bases; unmatched bases: 8. Germline V gene data show CDR1 as SGHTA and CDR2 as FQGNSA. This CDR3 has 16 residues.

The rearrangement joins TRBV5-1 to TRBJ2-5, with a weak D call TRBD1 (5 bases). Germline CDR1 and CDR2: SGHRS and YFSETQ. V was clipped by 1 base and J by 0 bases, with 10 bases between them. The CDR3 contains 15 residues. CDR3 bases: TGCGCCAGCAGCTTGTTACCAGGGAACCAAGAGACCCAGTACTTC. Translated, it gives CASSLLPGNQETQYF.

This clone came up once. The V call is TRBV18, the J call TRBJ2-1, with 12 positions matching TRBD1. Trimming cost V 3 bases and J 5 bases; bases outside gene matches: 8. Germline loops: CDR1 KGHSH, CDR2 LQKENI. The CDR3 is made up of 17 amino acids. CDR3 nucleotides: TGTGCCAGCTCACCGGGGACAGGGGGCCTTGAGAACAATGAGCAGTTCTTC. Translation: CASSPGTGGLENNEQFF.

This chain uses TRBV5-1 with TRBJ2-2; 8 bases are a match to TRBD1. Germline V gives CDR1 SGHRS, CDR2 YFSETQ. The trim removed 7 bases at V and 3 bases at J, leaving 8 bases unmatched. The CDR3 loop spans 15 amino acids. The CDR3 is CASGQGFVDTGELFF. In DNA, the CDR3 is TGCGCCAGCGGACAGGGCTTCGTGGACACCGGGGAGCTGTTTTTT.

This clone appeared a few times. The V gene is TRBV5-1, the J gene TRBJ2-7, with TRBD2 identical over 8 bases. Germline V gene sequence: CDR1 SGHRS, CDR2 YFSETQ. The CDR3 spans 15 residues. Trimming cost V 2 bases and J 0 bases; bases outside gene matches: 4. The CDR3 reads CASSFFAGGSYEQYF. CDR3 DNA sequence: TGCGCCAGCAGCTTCTTCGCGGGAGGCTCCTACGAGCAGTACTTC. Drawing the rest from reference TRBV5-1 and TRBJ2-7, the complete variable domain is KAGVTQTPRYLIKTRGQQVTLSCSPISGHRSVSWYQQTPGQGLQFLFEYFSETQRNKGNFPGRFSGRQFSNSRSEMNVSTLELGDSALYLCASSFFAGGSYEQYFGPGTRLTVT.

The V and J genes are TRBV19 and TRBJ1-4; TRBD1 might be the D (6 bases). V lost 3 bases, J lost 8 bases, and 19 bases lay in between. Per germline, CDR1 LNHDA and CDR2 SQIVND (reference sequence). This CDR3 region has 16 residues. The CDR3 coding sequence is TGTGCCAGTAGTATTATCAGGGGCGCGGGTATCGAAAAACTGTTTTTT. This gives the protein CASSIIRGAGIEKLFF.

The rearrangement joins TRBV19 to TRBJ2-7; no definite D call. The length of the CDR3 is 13 residues. V lost 6 bases, J lost 5 bases, and 14 bases lay in between. The germline CDR1 and CDR2 sequences are LNHDA and SQIVND (reference sequence). The CDR3: CASSSGAPNEQYF. CDR3 nucleotides: TGTGCCAGTAGCTCCGGAGCCCCTAACGAGCAGTACTTC.

This chain connects TRBV4-1 to TRBJ1-5; D is perhaps TRBD1 (6 bases). From germline, CDR1 is MGHRA and CDR2 YSYEKL. This CDR3 comprises 16 residues. V gave up 0 bases and J gave up 2 bases, with 11 bases separating them. The CDR3 protein is CASSQDPRGGNQPQHF. The CDR3 coding sequence is TGCGCCAGCAGCCAAGATCCCAGGGGAGGCAATCAGCCCCAGCATTTT.

The rearrangement links TRBV5-8 to TRBJ1-2; TRBD1 matches at 12 bases. V was pared by 5 bases and J by 9 bases, with 14 bases of the junction left unmatched. Germline CDR1 reads SGHTS; CDR2 reads YDEGEE. The CDR3 length is 16 residues. CDR3 sequence reads: CASSSEPGTGGWSYTF. The CDR3 nucleotides are TGTGCCAGCAGTTCAGAACCCGGGACAGGGGGCTGGAGCTACACCTTC. The whole variable domain, filled in from reference TRBV5-8 and TRBJ1-2, reads EAGVTQSPTHLIKTRGQQATLRCSPISGHTSVYWYQQALGLGLQFLLWYDEGEERNRGNFPPRFSGRQFPNYSSELNVNALELEDSALYLCASSSEPGTGGWSYTFGSGTRLTVV.

This rearrangement joins TRBV30 to TRBJ1-5; possibly TRBD1 for D (5 bases). CDR1 and CDR2 (germline): GTSNPN, SVGIG (reference sequence). The CDR3 has 15 residues. The ends were cut back, 0 bases at V and 5 bases at J, with 14 bases in the middle. This chain's CDR3 is CAWSVRGLGDQPQHF. In DNA form, the CDR3 reads TGTGCCTGGAGTGTACGGGGGTTAGGGGATCAGCCCCAGCATTTT.